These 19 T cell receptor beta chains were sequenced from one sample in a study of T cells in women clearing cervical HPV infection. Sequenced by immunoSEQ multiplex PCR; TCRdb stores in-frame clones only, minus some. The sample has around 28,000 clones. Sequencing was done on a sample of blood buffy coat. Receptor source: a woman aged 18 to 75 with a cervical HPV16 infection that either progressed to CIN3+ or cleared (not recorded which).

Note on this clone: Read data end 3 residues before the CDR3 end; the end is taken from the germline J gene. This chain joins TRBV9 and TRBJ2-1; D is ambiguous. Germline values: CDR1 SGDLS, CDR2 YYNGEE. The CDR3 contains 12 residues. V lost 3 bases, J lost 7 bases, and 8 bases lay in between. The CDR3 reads CASSEGWNEQFF. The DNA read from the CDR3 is TGTGCCAGCAGCGAAGGGTGGAATGAG.

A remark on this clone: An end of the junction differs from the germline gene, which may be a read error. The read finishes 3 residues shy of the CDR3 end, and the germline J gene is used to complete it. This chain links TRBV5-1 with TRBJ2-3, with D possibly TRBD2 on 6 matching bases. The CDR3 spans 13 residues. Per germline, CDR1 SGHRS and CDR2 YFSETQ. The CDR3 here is CASSFGGTETQYF. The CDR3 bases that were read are TGCGCCAGCAGCTTCGGGGGTACAGAGACG.

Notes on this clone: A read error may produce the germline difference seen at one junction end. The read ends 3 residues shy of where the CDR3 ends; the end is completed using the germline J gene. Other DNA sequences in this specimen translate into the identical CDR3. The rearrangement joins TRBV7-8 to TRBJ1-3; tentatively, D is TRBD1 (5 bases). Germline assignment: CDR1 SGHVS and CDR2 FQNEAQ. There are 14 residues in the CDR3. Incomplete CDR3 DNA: TGTGCCAGCAGCCCTAGCGACGGGGGAAACACA. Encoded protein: CASSPSDGGNT. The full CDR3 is CASSPSDGGNTIYF.

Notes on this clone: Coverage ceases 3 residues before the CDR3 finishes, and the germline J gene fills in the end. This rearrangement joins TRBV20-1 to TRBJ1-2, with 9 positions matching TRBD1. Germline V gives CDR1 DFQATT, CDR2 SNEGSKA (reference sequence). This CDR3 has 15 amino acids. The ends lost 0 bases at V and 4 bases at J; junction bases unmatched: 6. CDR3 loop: CSARDPGQGIYGYTF. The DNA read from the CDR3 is TGCAGTGCTAGAGATCCGGGACAGGGAATCTATGGC.

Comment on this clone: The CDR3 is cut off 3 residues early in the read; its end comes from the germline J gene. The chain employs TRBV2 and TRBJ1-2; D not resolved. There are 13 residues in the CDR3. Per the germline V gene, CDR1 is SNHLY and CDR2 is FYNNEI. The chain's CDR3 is CASRRGQTEGYTF. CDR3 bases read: TGTGCCAGCAGGCGAGGGCAGACGGAAGGC.

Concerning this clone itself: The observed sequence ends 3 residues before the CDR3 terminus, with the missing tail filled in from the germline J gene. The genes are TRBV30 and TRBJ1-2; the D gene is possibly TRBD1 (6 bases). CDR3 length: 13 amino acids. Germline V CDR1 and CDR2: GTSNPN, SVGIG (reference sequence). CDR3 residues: CAWSQSGGQDYTF. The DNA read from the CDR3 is TGTGCCTGGAGCCAGAGCGGGGGGCAAGAC.

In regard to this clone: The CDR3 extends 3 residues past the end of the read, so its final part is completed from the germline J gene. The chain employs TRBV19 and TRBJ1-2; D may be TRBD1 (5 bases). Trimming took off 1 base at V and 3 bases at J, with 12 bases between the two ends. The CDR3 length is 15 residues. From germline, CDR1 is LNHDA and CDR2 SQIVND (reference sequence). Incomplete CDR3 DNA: TGTGCCAGTAGTATAGGGCAGGGATCATACTATGGC. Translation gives CASSIGQGSYYG. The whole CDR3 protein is CASSIGQGSYYGYTF.

The DNA read from the CDR3 is TGTGCCACCAGCAGAGGGTCGGTTAAGGGACAGGGGGCTTGGGATGAG. It specifies CATSRGSVKGQGAWDE. The complete CDR3 reads CATSRGSVKGQGAWDEQFF. The chain is built from TRBV15 and TRBJ2-1; 12 bases match TRBD1. The read comes to an end 3 residues before the CDR3 does, leaving the germline J gene to fill in the end. J lost 8 bases, V lost 1 base, and 15 bases had no gene match. Looked up from germline, CDR1 is LNHNV and CDR2 is YYDKDF (reference sequence). The CDR3 is 19 amino acids.

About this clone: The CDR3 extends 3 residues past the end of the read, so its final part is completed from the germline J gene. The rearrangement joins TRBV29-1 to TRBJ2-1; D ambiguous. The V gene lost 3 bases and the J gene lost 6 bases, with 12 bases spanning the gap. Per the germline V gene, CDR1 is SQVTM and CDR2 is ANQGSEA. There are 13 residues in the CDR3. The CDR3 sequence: CSVETTTANEQFF. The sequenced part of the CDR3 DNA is TGCAGCGTTGAGACAACCACGGCCAATGAG.

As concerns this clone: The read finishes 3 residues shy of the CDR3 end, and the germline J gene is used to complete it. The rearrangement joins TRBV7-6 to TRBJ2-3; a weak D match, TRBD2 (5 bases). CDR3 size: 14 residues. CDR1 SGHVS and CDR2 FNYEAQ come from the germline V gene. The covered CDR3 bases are TGTGCCAGCAGCTTACTGCGCGGGCAAGAGACG. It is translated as CASSLLRGQET. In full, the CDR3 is CASSLLRGQETQYF.

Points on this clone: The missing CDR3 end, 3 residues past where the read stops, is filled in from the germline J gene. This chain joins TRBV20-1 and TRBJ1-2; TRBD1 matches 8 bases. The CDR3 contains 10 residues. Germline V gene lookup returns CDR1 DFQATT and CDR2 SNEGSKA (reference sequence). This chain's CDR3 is CSARDRGYTF. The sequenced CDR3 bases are TGCAGTGCGCGGGACAGGGGC.

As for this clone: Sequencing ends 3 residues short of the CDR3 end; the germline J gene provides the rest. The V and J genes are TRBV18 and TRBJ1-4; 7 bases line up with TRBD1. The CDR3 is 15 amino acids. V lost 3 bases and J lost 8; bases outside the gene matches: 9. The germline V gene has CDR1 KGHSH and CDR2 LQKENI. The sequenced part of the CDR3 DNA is TGTGCCAGCTCACCCGGACAGGCTGGGGTGGAAAAA. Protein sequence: CASSPGQAGVEK. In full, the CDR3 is CASSPGQAGVEKLFF.

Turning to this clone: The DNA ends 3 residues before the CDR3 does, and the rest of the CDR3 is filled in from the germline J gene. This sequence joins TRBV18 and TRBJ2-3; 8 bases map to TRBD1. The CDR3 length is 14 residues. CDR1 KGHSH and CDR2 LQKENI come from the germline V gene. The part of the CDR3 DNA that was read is TGTGCCAGCTCACCTCTGACAGGGGATGAGACG. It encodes CASSPLTGDET. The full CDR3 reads CASSPLTGDETQYF.

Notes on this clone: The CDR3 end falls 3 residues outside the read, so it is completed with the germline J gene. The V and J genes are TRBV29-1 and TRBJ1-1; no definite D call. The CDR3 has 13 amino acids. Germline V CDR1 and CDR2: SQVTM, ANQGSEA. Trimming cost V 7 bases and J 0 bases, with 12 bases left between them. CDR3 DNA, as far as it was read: TGCAGCGGAGCCAGGATTTTGAACACTGAA. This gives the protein CSGARILNTE. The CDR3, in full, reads CSGARILNTEAFF. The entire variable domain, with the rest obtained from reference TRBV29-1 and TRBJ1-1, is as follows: SAVISQKPSRDICQRGTSLTIQCQVDSQVTMMFWYRQQPGQSLTLIATANQGSEATYESGFVIDKFPISRPNLTFSTLTVSNMSPEDSSIYLCSGARILNTEAFFGQGTRLTVV.

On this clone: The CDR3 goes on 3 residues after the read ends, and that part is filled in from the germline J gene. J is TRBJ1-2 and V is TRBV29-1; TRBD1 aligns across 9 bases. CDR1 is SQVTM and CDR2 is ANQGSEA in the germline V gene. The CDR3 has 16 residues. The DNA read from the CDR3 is TGCAGCGTTAGAGGGCGAGGGGGACAGGGCATGGAAGGC. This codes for CSVRGRGGQGMEG. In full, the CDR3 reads CSVRGRGGQGMEGYTF.

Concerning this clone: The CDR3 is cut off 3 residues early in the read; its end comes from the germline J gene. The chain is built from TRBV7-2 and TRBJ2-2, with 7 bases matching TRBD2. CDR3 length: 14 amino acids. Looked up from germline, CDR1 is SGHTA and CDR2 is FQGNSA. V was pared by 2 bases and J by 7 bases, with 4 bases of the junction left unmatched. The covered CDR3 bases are TGTGCCAGCAGCTTAAGTGGCGGGGGCGGGGAG. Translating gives CASSLSGGGGE. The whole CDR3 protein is CASSLSGGGGELFF.

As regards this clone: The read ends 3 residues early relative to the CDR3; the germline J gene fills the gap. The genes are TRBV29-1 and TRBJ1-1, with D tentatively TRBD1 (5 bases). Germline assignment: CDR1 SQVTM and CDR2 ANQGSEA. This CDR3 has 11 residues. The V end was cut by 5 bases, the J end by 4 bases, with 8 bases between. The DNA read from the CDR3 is TGCAGCGTTTCTCAGGGCACTGAA. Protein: CSVSQGTE. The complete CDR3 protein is CSVSQGTEAFF.

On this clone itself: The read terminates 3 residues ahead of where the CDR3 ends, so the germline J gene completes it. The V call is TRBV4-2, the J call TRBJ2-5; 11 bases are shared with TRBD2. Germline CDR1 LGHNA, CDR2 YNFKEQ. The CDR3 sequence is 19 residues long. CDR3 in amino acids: CASSQDPSLAGGNTDTQYF. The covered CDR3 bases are TGTGCCAGCAGCCAAGACCCGTCGTTAGCGGGGGGGAACACAGATACC.

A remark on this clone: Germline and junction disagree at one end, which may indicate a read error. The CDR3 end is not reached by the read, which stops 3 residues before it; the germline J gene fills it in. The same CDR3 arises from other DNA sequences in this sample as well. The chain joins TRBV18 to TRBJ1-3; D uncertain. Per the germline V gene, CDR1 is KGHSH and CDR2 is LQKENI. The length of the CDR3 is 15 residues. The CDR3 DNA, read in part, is TGTGCCAGCTCACGATTTAGGGTCTCTGGAAACACG. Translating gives CASSRFRVSGNT. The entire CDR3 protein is CASSRFRVSGNTIYF.